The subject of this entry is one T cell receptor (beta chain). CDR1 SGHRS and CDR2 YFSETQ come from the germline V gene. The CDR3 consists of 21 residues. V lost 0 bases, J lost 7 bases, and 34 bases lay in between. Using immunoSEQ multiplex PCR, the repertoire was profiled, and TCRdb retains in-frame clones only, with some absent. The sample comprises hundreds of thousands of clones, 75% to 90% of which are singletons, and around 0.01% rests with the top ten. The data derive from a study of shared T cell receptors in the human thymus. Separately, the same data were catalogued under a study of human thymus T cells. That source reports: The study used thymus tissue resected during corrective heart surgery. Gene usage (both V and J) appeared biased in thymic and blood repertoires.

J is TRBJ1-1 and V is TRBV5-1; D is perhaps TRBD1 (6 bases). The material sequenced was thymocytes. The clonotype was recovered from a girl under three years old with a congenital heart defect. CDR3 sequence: CASSLGPPKHRVLGWNDEAFF. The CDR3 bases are TGCGCCAGCAGCTTGGGCCCCCCGAAGCACAGGGTCCTGGGGTGGAACGATGAAGCTTTCTTT.